This record concerns one T cell receptor (beta chain) sequence. The specificity of this receptor is unknown. It has no much larger one-base neighbor in the sample; base qualities were not kept. The CDR1 and CDR2 encoded by the germline V gene are MDHEN and SYDVKM. The CDR3 holds 14 amino acids from the cysteine to the phenylalanine. The kept DNA is CDR3 alone, 42 bases in frame from the first base. The junction shows trimming of 5 bases on V and 6 bases on J, plus 16 bases between the germline ends. The sample belongs to a study of T cells in Graves' hyperthyroidism and ophthalmopathy (dated 2019 in TCRdb). At the level of the whole study: Peripheral blood samples were taken at initial diagnosis, before any treatment was given. A discovery cohort of about 95 patients, approximately 44 with Graves' ophthalmopathy and approximately 55 with stable Graves' hyperthyroidism, was used to find distinguishing TCR V-J signatures. Prospective prediction of ophthalmopathy was tested in an independent validation cohort consisting of about 20 hyperthyroidism patients and more than 15 patients who later progressed to ophthalmopathy. The 95 to 100 discovery patients were randomly split 7:3 into training and test sets. Thyroid tissue and blood T-cell repertoires from six Graves' hyperthyroidism patients were also compared in the study. Once sampling was done, hyperthyroidism patients were given methimazole at a starting dose of 30 mg daily, whereas ophthalmopathy patients were given high-dose intravenous methylprednisolone. The paper describes TCR Vbeta CDR3 sequencing of 120 to 150 peripheral blood samples, made up of 43 ophthalmopathy patients, some 80 hyperthyroidism patients and 17 progressor patients.

Paper-wide results and their limitations: In validation, progression to ophthalmopathy was predicted by the model with 70% to 71% sensitivity and 72.22% specificity, a median of approximately 6.5 months before onset. In cross-validation, a model built on a 13 V-J signature told ophthalmopathy apart from stable hyperthyroidism with just under 90% sensitivity and roughly 82% specificity, and in testing the same model reached 80%/75%. Most expanded thyroid clonotypes (frequency above 0.001) were also detected in blood, suggesting blood repertoires may reflect thyroid immune responses. Sample size was not statistically predetermined, and blinding of investigators to group allocation was not performed.

Stable Graves' hyperthyroidism was defined as the absence of progression to ophthalmopathy over 18 months of follow-up. Hyperthyroidism patients were newly diagnosed, had a disease duration of under 2 months, and were aged 18 to 65 years. Exclusion was applied to patients with uncontrolled infections, other autoimmune diseases, pregnancy or lactation. Diagnoses were established on the basis of clinical symptoms, serum thyroxine and TRAb, thyroid ultrasound, and orbital computed tomography. PBMCs were isolated from approximately 10 ml of fresh peripheral blood by Ficoll-Paque density gradient centrifugation. Total RNA was extracted using Trizol reagent, and RNA quality was assessed on an Agilent 2100 Bioanalyzer. Amplification of TCR beta CDR3 regions was carried out from RNA transcripts. A first-round RT-PCR of the TCR CDR3 used the HTBI primer set with the Qiagen OneStep RT-PCR kit. Libraries were constructed in a second round of multiplex PCR, after which size selection and purification were performed. The libraries were sequenced on an Illumina HiSeq2000 using paired-end 100 bp reads. In the paper's pipeline: Raw data were processed with SOAPnuke, discarding reads with adapters, uncalled bases, mean Phred below 15, or no exact constant-primer or identifier match. COPE v1.2.5 was used to merge the high-quality paired reads, and each unique nucleotide sequence was defined as a clonotype. MiTCR v1.1 was used to align clonotypes to the IMGT TRBV, TRBD and TRBJ reference segments. Analysis was restricted to V-J combinations with a frequency above 0.0001, which covered over 98% of repertoires. The TCS score was defined as the ratio of F50 (clonal expansion) to E x V (chaos), calculated using BLOSUM62-based TCRdist between CDR3 peptides within each V-J. Welch's t-statistics and random forest reduced around 550 V-J features to roughly 13, which were used in a naive Bayes classifier (R e1071). TCRdb trimmed public reads at Q25 via fastp, called clones via MiXCR and kept in-frame beta chains. Rows are combined by CDR3 protein, so each entry shows the most common genes and DNA. V and J calls and clone size were set by TCRdb, not the authors. This sample holds 460,000 or so distinct CDR3 sequences; about an eighth were observed only once. Of the sample, less than 20% is held by the ten largest clones.

This sequence uses TRBV28 and TRBJ1-1, with the D gene not clear enough to name. The sequence derives from a woman between 18 and 29 years old with Graves' hyperthyroidism. Specimen: blood. The CDR3 loop reads CASSVRTVVPEAFF. The nucleotide sequence reads TGTGCCAGCAGTGTGAGAACAGTGGTCCCTGAAGCTTTCTTT.